The 18 T cell receptor beta chains listed next were all sequenced from one sample in a study of blood T cell repertoires in COVID-19. Data came from immunoSEQ multiplex PCR; TCRdb stores just in-frame clones and leaves some out. Of over 110,000 clones listed, 84% are singletons. Sequences were obtained from peripheral blood. All receptors come from a man between 60 and 75 years old with active or convalescent COVID-19.

There are a few counts of this clone. The rearrangement joins TRBV27 to TRBJ2-7; possible D gene TRBD2, 6 bases. Per the germline V gene, CDR1 is MNHEY and CDR2 is SMNVEV (reference sequence). V was cut by 4 bases and J by 2 bases, with 12 bases left in between. The CDR3 sequence is 14 residues long. The CDR3 region has the DNA TGTGCCAGCAGTTACATCGGGGGAACCTACGAGCAGTACTTC. It encodes CASSYIGGTYEQYF.

V gene TRBV10-3 combines with J gene TRBJ1-5, with D unclear. V was shortened by 6 bases and J by 4 bases, with 10 bases between the two germline ends. The germline CDR1 and CDR2 sequences are ENHRY and SYGVKD. The CDR3 runs to 13 residues. The CDR3 is CAIRPGRNQPQHF. The CDR3 DNA reads as TGTGCCATCAGGCCGGGTAGGAATCAGCCCCAGCATTTT.

This rearrangement joins TRBV9 to TRBJ1-5; maybe TRBD1 (5 bases). The germline V and J ends were trimmed by 3 bases and 0 bases, with 10 bases remaining between them. CDR3 length: 15 residues. The germline CDR1 and CDR2 sequences are SGDLS and YYNGEE. For the CDR3, the DNA is TGTGCCAGCAGCGCGGGGGATGATAGCAATCAGCCCCAGCATTTT. Translated, it gives CASSAGDDSNQPQHF.

The rearrangement uses TRBV2 and TRBJ2-1; no firm D call. Trimming removed 6 bases at V and 6 bases at J, with 6 bases between. This CDR3 spans 11 amino acids. CDR1 and CDR2 from the germline V gene are SNHLY and FYNNEI. CDR3 nucleotides: TGTGCCAGCAGGTCGTTCAATGAGCAGTTCTTC. Translation: CASRSFNEQFF. The complete variable domain, with remaining parts taken from reference TRBV2 and TRBJ2-1, reads EPEVTQTPSHQVTQMGQEVILRCVPISNHLYFYWYRQILGQKVEFLVSFYNNEISEKSEIFDDQFSVERPDGSNFTLKIRSTKLEDSAMYFCASRSFNEQFFGPGTRLTVL.

V gene TRBV4-1 combines with J gene TRBJ1-2; D may be TRBD1 (5 bases). Trimming removed 0 bases at V and 4 bases at J, with 12 bases between. Germline-derived CDR1 and CDR2 are MGHRA and YSYEKL. The CDR3 spans 15 residues. CDR3 amino acids: CASSQEPGTLYGYTF. The CDR3 coding sequence is TGCGCCAGCAGCCAAGAACCCGGGACTCTCTATGGCTACACCTTC.

V usage is TRBV19 and J usage is TRBJ1-2; TRBD1 matches 7 bases. This CDR3 is built from 13 residues. Germline CDR1 reads LNHDA; CDR2 reads SQIVND (reference sequence). Trimming took 6 bases from V and 4 from J; bases not matched to a gene: 5. CDR3 in amino acids: CASSRTGSYGYTF. The CDR3 DNA is TGTGCCAGTAGCCGGACAGGTAGCTATGGCTACACCTTC.

The chain carries TRBV10-3 and TRBJ2-7, with 11 nucleotides matching TRBD2. This CDR3 has 17 amino acids. V gave up 2 bases and J gave up 7 bases; unmatched junction bases: 13. Per the germline V gene, CDR1 is ENHRY and CDR2 is SYGVKD. The DNA of the CDR3 is TGTGCCATCAGTGAGCCTCCGACTAGCGGGGCGCCTGTAGAGCAGTACTTC. Translating gives CAISEPPTSGAPVEQYF.

This chain connects TRBV2 to TRBJ1-2, with D perhaps TRBD1 (5 bases). The germline V gene has CDR1 SNHLY and CDR2 FYNNEI. CDR3 length: 13 residues. Trimming pared 7 bases from V and 0 bases from J, leaving 9 bases between. For the CDR3, the DNA is TGTGCCAGCACCACAGGAGCTAACTATGGCTACACCTTC. Amino acid sequence: CASTTGANYGYTF. Looking up the rest from reference TRBV2 and TRBJ1-2 gives the full variable domain: EPEVTQTPSHQVTQMGQEVILRCVPISNHLYFYWYRQILGQKVEFLVSFYNNEISEKSEIFDDQFSVERPDGSNFTLKIRSTKLEDSAMYFCASTTGANYGYTFGSGTRLTVV.

The chain is built from TRBV14 and TRBJ2-5; 9 bases map to TRBD2. This CDR3 spans 14 amino acids. The V gene end was trimmed by 4 bases and the J gene end by 5 bases; junction bases not matched to a gene: 5. CDR1 SGHDN and CDR2 FVKESK come from the germline V gene. DNA of the CDR3: TGTGCCAGCAGCCGAGCGGGGGGCCATGAGACCCAGTACTTC. As protein: CASSRAGGHETQYF.

This sequence joins TRBV6-5 and TRBJ1-2; D is possibly TRBD1 (6 bases). V lost 8 bases to trimming and J lost 4 bases, with 17 bases between them. The CDR3 extends over 14 amino acids. CDR1 and CDR2 (germline): MNHEY, SVGAGI. DNA for the CDR3: TGTGCCAGCGTAGGGGGTTCGAGAGGCTATGGCTACACCTTC. Translation gives CASVGGSRGYGYTF.

This chain links TRBV5-1 with TRBJ2-5, with TRBD1 identical over 7 bases. This CDR3 contains 15 residues. V was pared by 4 bases and J by 4 bases, with 10 bases of the junction left unmatched. Germline loops: CDR1 SGHRS, CDR2 YFSETQ. The CDR3 loop reads CASSTSQGVGETQYF. The CDR3 DNA reads as TGCGCCAGCAGCACGAGTCAGGGGGTTGGAGAGACCCAGTACTTC.

The chain couples TRBV28 to TRBJ2-1; maybe TRBD1 (6 bases). Germline V CDR1 and CDR2: MDHEN, SYDVKM. V was cut by 5 bases and J by 6 bases, with 23 bases left in between. There are 17 residues in the CDR3. This CDR3 reads CASSPPLPGVDFNEQFF. CDR3 DNA sequence: TGTGCCAGCAGTCCTCCACTCCCAGGGGTTGATTTCAATGAGCAGTTCTTC.

This clone showed up just once. The chain employs TRBV28 and TRBJ1-4; no firm D call. CDR1 MDHEN and CDR2 SYDVKM come from the germline V gene. V gave up 2 bases and J gave up 0 bases, with 7 bases separating them. This CDR3 contains 15 residues. DNA for the CDR3: TGTGCCAGCAGTTTACCGGGAGCAACTAATGAAAAACTGTTTTTT. This gives the protein CASSLPGATNEKLFF.

The rearrangement uses TRBV11-2 and TRBJ1-1, with 8 bases aligning to TRBD1. Germline CDR1 and CDR2: SGHAT and FQNNGV. CDR3 length: 14 residues. V lost 7 bases to trimming and J lost 4 bases; unmatched junction nucleotides: 8. The CDR3 region is CASNKGDRRTEAFF. The CDR3 DNA reads as TGTGCCAGCAACAAAGGGGACAGGCGCACTGAAGCTTTCTTT.

The CDR3 sequence: CATSERAGGPPETQYF. CDR3 nucleotides: TGTGCCACCAGTGAAAGAGCGGGAGGGCCTCCAGAGACCCAGTACTTC. This chain joins TRBV24-1 and TRBJ2-5, with 10 nucleotides matching TRBD2. With 4 bases clipped from V and 4 bases from J, the junction kept 8 bases outside the gene matches. This CDR3 comprises 16 residues. Per germline, CDR1 KGHDR and CDR2 SFDVKD.

The chain links TRBV11-3 to TRBJ2-7; 8 bases agree with TRBD1. After removal of 4 bases from V and 7 bases from J, the junction contained 6 bases not matched to a gene. The CDR3 sequence is 13 residues long. From germline, CDR1 is SGHNT and CDR2 YENEEA. CDR3: CASSSDRVREQYF. Here the CDR3 DNA reads TGTGCCAGCAGCTCGGACAGGGTTCGGGAGCAGTACTTC.

The J gene is TRBJ2-5, the V gene TRBV7-9, with D possibly being TRBD1 (5 bases). CDR1 SEHNR and CDR2 FQNEAQ come from the germline V gene (reference sequence). The CDR3 has 15 residues. Between the trimmed V and J ends, which lost 3 bases and 2 bases, there was a span of 13 bases. As DNA, the CDR3 is TGTGCCAGCAGCTTTCCCGGAAGGGGTCAAGAGACCCAGTACTTC. Protein sequence: CASSFPGRGQETQYF.

This sequence joins TRBV2 and TRBJ2-1, with 9 bases matching TRBD1. Germline CDR1 SNHLY, CDR2 FYNNEI. The CDR3 is made up of 14 amino acids. Unmatched junction bases numbered 6, after V lost 7 bases and J lost 5 bases. Here the CDR3 reads CASTTGTGNNEQFF. DNA for the CDR3: TGTGCCAGCACTACCGGGACAGGGAACAATGAGCAGTTCTTC.